These T cell receptor beta chains were read from a single sample in a study of blood T cell repertoires in COVID-19. The table came from immunoSEQ multiplex PCR; TCRdb's copy has only in-frame clones and leaves some out. Counted here are 150,000 to 200,000 clones, about nine tenths occurring once; the ten biggest clones make up roughly 2%. What was sequenced was peripheral blood. The receptors here all came from a man in his late teens or twenties who had recovered from COVID-19. The CDR3 runs from the conserved cysteine through the conserved F or W. D genes are given only for firm matches. Some rows have no size entry. The others give once, few or many, or a class for an expanded clone.

TRBJ2-3 | TRBV5-8 | - | - | CASTGTDTQYF | TGTGCCAGCACGGGCACAGATACGCAGTATTTT
TRBJ2-2 | TRBV21-1 | - | - | CASSKEEGWTGELFF | TGTGCCAGCAGCAAAGAAGAGGGCTGGACCGGGGAGCTGTTTTTT
TRBJ2-1 | TRBV19 | TRBD2 | - | CASSIDRASGTDYNEQFF | TGTGCCAGTAGTATAGATCGTGCTAGCGGGACAGACTACAATGAGCAGTTCTTC
TRBJ1-3 | TRBV5-6 | - | - | CASSLLRGGNTIYF | TGTGCCAGCAGCTTGTTGAGAGGGGGAAACACCATATATTTT
TRBJ1-1 | TRBV19 | - | - | CASMKGGGNTEAFF | TGTGCCAGTATGAAAGGAGGAGGGAACACTGAAGCTTTCTTT
TRBJ1-4 | TRBV15 | - | - | CATSRVSGAGEKLFF | TGTGCCACCAGCAGAGTTTCAGGGGCCGGTGAAAAACTGTTTTTT
TRBJ2-6 | TRBV29-1 | - | once | CGAGANVLTF | TGCGGAGCGGGGGCCAACGTCCTGACTTTC
TRBJ2-7 | TRBV6-2/TRBV6-3 | TRBD2 | - | CASSYSPSGQDYEQYF | TGTGCCAGCAGTTACTCCCCTAGCGGCCAGGACTACGAGCAGTACTTC
TRBJ1-6 | TRBV24-1 | TRBD1 | - | CATRTGGEWGRSPLHF | TGTGCCACCAGGACAGGGGGGGAGTGGGGGCGTTCACCCCTCCACTTT
TRBJ2-5 | TRBV3-1/TRBV3-2 | - | few | CASSSFSETQYF | TGTGCCAGCAGCTCTTTTTCCGAGACCCAGTACTTC
TRBJ1-5 | TRBV6-5 | TRBD1 | once | CASRIDRGPNQPQHF | TGTGCCAGCAGGATTGACAGGGGGCCCAATCAGCCCCAGCATTTT
TRBJ2-5 | TRBV6-6 | TRBD2 | - | CASSPTSNLETQYF | TGTGCCAGCAGTCCGACTAGCAACCTGGAGACCCAGTACTTC
TRBJ1-2 | TRBV6-2/TRBV6-3 | - | - | CASSYGTLSPYGYTF | TGTGCCAGCAGTTACGGGACACTTTCCCCCTATGGCTACACCTTC
TRBJ1-2 | TRBV30 | TRBD1 | - | CAWSSDRANYGYTF | TGTGCCTGGAGTTCAGACAGGGCCAACTATGGCTACACCTTC
TRBJ1-5 | TRBV6-6 | - | - | CASEGAGNQPQHF | TGTGCCAGCGAAGGTGCAGGGAATCAGCCCCAGCATTTT
TRBJ2-7 | TRBV19 | - | - | CASSPGIGITYEQYF | TGTGCCAGTAGTCCAGGGATTGGCATAACCTACGAGCAGTACTTC
TRBJ1-2 | TRBV28 | TRBD1 | - | CASSLQGARYGYTF | TGTGCCAGCAGTTTGCAGGGGGCGCGATATGGCTACACCTTC
TRBJ1-1 | TRBV18 | - | once | CASSPNKGRLMDTEAFF | TGTGCCAGCTCACCAAACAAGGGGCGCTTGATGGACACTGAAGCTTTCTTT
TRBJ2-7 | TRBV7-9 | TRBD2 | - | CASRAGGEQYF | TGTGCCAGCAGGGCGGGAGGTGAGCAGTACTTC
TRBJ1-2 | TRBV7-9 | - | - | CASSLTSGGYTF | TGTGCCAGCAGCTTAACTTCGGGAGGCTACACCTTC
TRBJ2-7 | TRBV4-3 | - | - | CASSQEQRASYEQYF | TGCGCCAGCAGCCAAGAGCAGCGGGCCTCCTACGAGCAGTACTTC
TRBJ2-7 | TRBV28 | - | - | CASRLTGLRGRNYEQYF | TGTGCCAGCAGGCTTACTGGCCTCAGGGGAAGGAACTACGAGCAGTACTTC
TRBJ2-3 | TRBV7-3 | TRBD2 | - | CASSAAGLGFLDTQYF | TGTGCCAGCAGCGCAGCGGGACTGGGGTTTTTAGATACGCAGTATTTT
TRBJ2-5 | TRBV30 | TRBD1 | many | CAWSGYRGQGETQYF | TGTGCCTGGAGTGGGTACAGGGGGCAGGGTGAGACCCAGTACTTC
TRBJ1-1 | TRBV4-3 | - | - | CASSQQLDGNTEAFF | TGCGCCAGCAGCCAACAGCTAGATGGGAACACTGAAGCTTTCTTT
TRBJ2-1 | TRBV2 | - | - | CASSVVQEQFF | TGTGCCAGCAGTGTGGTCCAGGAGCAGTTCTTC
TRBJ1-1 | TRBV12-3/TRBV12-4 | - | - | CASSLVVELAFF | TGTGCCAGCAGTTTAGTAGTAGAGTTGGCTTTCTTT
TRBJ2-2 | TRBV6-2/TRBV6-3 | TRBD2 | - | CASSGSGRVGELFF | TGTGCCAGCAGCGGTAGCGGGAGGGTCGGGGAGCTGTTTTTT
TRBJ1-2 | TRBV5-1 | TRBD1 | - | CASSTHRGLGYTF | TGCGCCAGCAGCACGCACAGGGGCCTTGGCTACACCTTC
TRBJ2-2 | TRBV30 | - | - | CAWSHGGWSGELFF | TGTGCCTGGAGTCATGGTGGCTGGTCCGGGGAGCTGTTTTTT
TRBJ1-3 | TRBV7-9 | - | - | CASSLAQSGNTIYF | TGTGCCAGCAGCTTAGCACAGTCTGGAAACACCATATATTTT
TRBJ1-5 | TRBV10-3 | - | - | CAISGGPNQPQHF | TGTGCCATCAGTGGGGGCCCGAATCAGCCCCAGCATTTT
TRBJ2-3 | TRBV18 | - | - | CASSLSSRGIDTQYF | TGTGCCAGCTCCCTTTCCTCCCGGGGAATAGATACGCAGTATTTT
TRBJ2-5 | TRBV3-1/TRBV3-2 | TRBD2 | - | CASSPPGGRHETQYF | TGTGCCAGCAGCCCCCCGGGGGGGAGACATGAGACCCAGTACTTC
TRBJ1-1 | TRBV7-9 | - | - | CASSLGGSEAFF | TGTGCCAGCAGCTTAGGAGGAAGTGAAGCTTTCTTT
TRBJ1-2 | TRBV7-3 | TRBD1 | - | CASSLRRIAQGAEGYTF | TGTGCCAGCAGCTTAAGAAGGATCGCGCAGGGGGCGGAGGGCTACACCTTC
TRBJ2-3 | TRBV20-1 | TRBD1 | - | CGGQGTDTQYF | TGCGGGGGACAGGGGACAGATACGCAGTATTTT
TRBJ2-7 | TRBV19 | - | - | CASSPRRSYEQYF | TGTGCCAGTAGTCCCAGGCGATCCTACGAGCAGTACTTC
TRBJ1-1 | TRBV27 | - | - | CASSLSMGEVMNTEAFF | TGTGCCAGCAGTTTATCGATGGGGGAGGTGATGAACACTGAAGCTTTCTTT
TRBJ2-3 | TRBV19 | TRBD1 | - | CASRPPGGSADTQYF | TGTGCCAGTCGGCCACCAGGGGGCTCAGCAGATACGCAGTATTTT
TRBJ2-7 | TRBV9 | - | - | CASSVGATYEQYF | TGTGCCAGCAGCGTAGGTGCAACATACGAGCAGTACTTC
TRBJ1-3 | TRBV9 | - | - | CASSFTGTGNTIYF | TGTGCCAGCAGCTTCACAGGGACTGGAAACACCATATATTTT
TRBJ2-6 | TRBV10-3 | - | - | CAIMYSSGANVLTF | TGTGCCATCATGTATTCCTCTGGGGCCAACGTCCTGACTTTC
TRBJ2-1 | TRBV7-2 | TRBD2 | - | CASSPHSGRAGEQFF | TGTGCCAGCAGCCCACATAGCGGGAGGGCGGGTGAGCAGTTCTTC
TRBJ2-2 | TRBV9 | TRBD1 | - | CASSAGQGNTGELFF | TGTGCCAGCAGCGCGGGACAGGGGAACACCGGGGAGCTGTTTTTT